This record covers a single T cell receptor beta chain. These data belong to a study of blood T cell repertoires in COVID-19. Study details: PBMCs, B-cell-depleted T cells, or T cells provided the cDNA or gDNA that made up the material.

The CDR3 spans 17 residues. Germline CDR1 and CDR2: MDHEN and SYDVKM. V lost 6 bases and J 2 bases, leaving 21 bases between the germline ends. Authors' analysis steps: Researchers report that nucleated cell counts were estimated from reference gene primer amplification. Profiling relied on immunoSEQ multiplex PCR, and the TCRdb table lists in-frame clones only, not all of them. Clone size and V and J calls were adopted from that table, with D and trimming inferred from the DNA. Of roughly 250,000 clones in the sample, approximately 89% were seen once. Across fewer than 25 US areas, participants ranged in age from about 18 to 89 years. It was within 2 weeks before study entry that exposed participants met a COVID-19 case.

The chain links TRBV28 to TRBJ2-3; maybe TRBD2 (6 bases). The sequenced material came from PBMCs or T cells enriched from blood (not recorded which). This receptor was identified in a woman aged 40 to 50 who had been exposed to COVID-19. CDR3 nucleotides: TGTGCCAGCAGATCTCAAGGCGGAGGGGCGGACACAGATACGCAGTATTTT. This encodes CASRSQGGGADTDTQYF.